A single sample is the source of the 28 T cell receptor beta chains below, sequenced in a study of blood T cell repertoires in COVID-19. Libraries were prepared by immunoSEQ multiplex PCR; TCRdb keeps only in-frame clonotypes and omits some of them. This table holds approximately 90,000 clones, 89% found once. The specimen was peripheral blood. Receptor source: a man in his sixties with COVID-19, enrolled during active disease.

CDR3 in DNA: TGTGCCAGCAGGGGAACCGGGACAGGGGGTCCAATTCAGTACTTC. This encodes CASRGTGTGGPIQYF. The genes are TRBV28 and TRBJ2-4, with TRBD1 identical over 11 bases. Per germline, CDR1 MDHEN and CDR2 SYDVKM. Trimming at V came to 6 bases and at J to 10 bases, leaving 11 bases not matched to a gene. This CDR3 region has 15 residues.

The chain couples TRBV5-1 to TRBJ2-5, with a weak D call TRBD2 (6 bases). Trimming pared 2 bases from V and 2 bases from J, leaving 10 bases between. Per germline, CDR1 SGHRS and CDR2 YFSETQ. This CDR3 comprises 14 residues. The CDR3 nucleotides are TGCGCCAGCAGCTTTAGCGGAGCTCAAGAGACCCAGTACTTC. Its protein is CASSFSGAQETQYF.

The gene calls are TRBV6-5 and TRBJ2-7; 7 bases match TRBD1. Germline CDR1 and CDR2: MNHEY and SVGAGI. Trimming removed 5 bases from V and 12 bases from J; junction bases left unmatched: 10. This CDR3 spans 12 amino acids. The CDR3 nucleotides read TGTGCCAGCAGTCCCCAGGGGGTTGGGGGGTACTTC. Translating gives CASSPQGVGGYF.

This chain links TRBV10-1 with TRBJ2-7; 9 bases fit TRBD1. The CDR3 is made up of 13 amino acids. Per the germline V gene, CDR1 is WNHNN and CDR2 is SYGVQD (reference sequence). V was clipped by 9 bases and J by 5 bases; unmatched bases: 8. In DNA, the CDR3 is TGCGCCAGTAACCGGGACAGGGACCACGAGCAGTACTTC. This translates into CASNRDRDHEQYF.

V is TRBV4-3 and J is TRBJ2-7, with TRBD1 identical over 11 bases. CDR1 LGHNA and CDR2 YSLEER come from the germline V gene. This CDR3 is built from 18 residues. V gave up 0 bases and J gave up 2 bases; unmatched junction bases: 9. The CDR3: CASSQEGSRGQGAYEQYF. The CDR3 DNA reads as TGCGCCAGCAGCCAAGAGGGGAGTCGGGGACAGGGGGCCTACGAGCAGTACTTC.

The genes are TRBV7-9 and TRBJ2-1, with a possible D match to TRBD2 (6 bases). The CDR3 consists of 17 residues. V lost 1 base and J 1 base, leaving 14 bases between the germline ends. Germline V gene data show CDR1 as SEHNR and CDR2 as FQNEAQ (reference sequence). For the CDR3, the DNA is TGTGCCAGCAGCTTAGTTGCCGGGACTGATTCCTACAATGAGCAGTTCTTC. Amino acid sequence: CASSLVAGTDSYNEQFF.

The chain has TRBV6-5 and TRBJ1-1; D gene uncertain. The CDR3 runs to 14 residues. With 2 bases removed from V and 1 base from J, the gap between germline ends came to 8 bases. Looked up from germline, CDR1 is MNHEY and CDR2 is SVGAGI. The CDR3 protein is CASSYDTWNTEAFF. The CDR3 DNA reads as TGTGCCAGCAGTTACGACACTTGGAACACTGAAGCTTTCTTT.

V usage is TRBV3-1 (or the pseudogene TRBV3-2) and J usage is TRBJ1-1; TRBD1 aligns across 9 bases. With V trimmed by 5 bases and J by 7 bases, 5 bases remained unmatched. The CDR3 covers 13 residues. In germline, CDR1 is LGHDT, CDR2 YNNKEL (reference sequence). CDR3 nucleotides: TGTGCCAGCAGCTGGGGACAGGGCGGTGAAGCTTTCTTT. Protein product: CASSWGQGGEAFF.

Here the CDR3 DNA reads TGTGCCATCAGCGATTCTCTAGCGGGAGGTGAGACCCAGTACTTC. It is translated as CAISDSLAGGETQYF. The rearrangement links TRBV10-3 to TRBJ2-5; TRBD2 matches 11 bases. Germline CDR1 ENHRY, CDR2 SYGVKD. Trimming at V came to 6 bases and at J to 5 bases, leaving 8 bases not matched to a gene. This CDR3 has 15 amino acids.

The V gene is TRBV6-5, the J gene TRBJ1-2; 7 nucleotides line up with TRBD1. The CDR3 totals 12 residues. Trimming took 6 bases from V and 8 from J; bases not matched to a gene: 6. The germline V gene has CDR1 MNHEY and CDR2 SVGAGI. The CDR3 loop is CASRRGPSGYTF. CDR3 nucleotide sequence: TGTGCCAGCAGAAGGGGGCCGTCCGGCTACACCTTC.

This chain links TRBV5-8 with TRBJ1-1, with a weak D call TRBD1 (5 bases). Trimming cost V 4 bases and J 1 base, with 20 bases left between them. There are 17 residues in the CDR3. Germline V gene sequence: CDR1 SGHTS, CDR2 YDEGEE. The CDR3 loop is CASSHWGAGHPNTEAFF. The CDR3 coding sequence is TGTGCCAGCAGCCATTGGGGCGCAGGACATCCGAACACTGAAGCTTTCTTT.

The V and J genes are TRBV11-3 and TRBJ2-1; 8 bases map to TRBD2. CDR3 length: 15 amino acids. Germline V gives CDR1 SGHNT, CDR2 YENEEA. J gave up 7 bases and V 1 base, and 6 bases lay outside the gene matches. The CDR3 spells CASSLGRASGNEQFF. The CDR3 bases are TGTGCCAGCAGCTTAGGGCGGGCTAGCGGGAATGAGCAGTTCTTC.

The chain recombines TRBV11-2 with TRBJ1-2, with D perhaps TRBD1 (6 bases). The CDR3 totals 17 residues. Per the germline V gene, CDR1 is SGHAT and CDR2 is FQNNGV. V was shortened by 7 bases and J by 4 bases, with 25 bases between the two germline ends. The chain's CDR3 is CASTYSGQKKVGYGYTF. The CDR3 nucleotides read TGTGCCAGCACCTATTCGGGACAAAAAAAAGTCGGCTATGGCTACACCTTC. Using reference TRBV11-2 and TRBJ1-2 for the parts outside the CDR3, the full variable domain is EAGVAQSPRYKIIEKRQSVAFWCNPISGHATLYWYQQILGQGPKLLIQFQNNGVVDDSQLPKDRFSAERLKGVDSTLKIQPAKLEDSAVYLCASTYSGQKKVGYGYTFGSGTRLTVV.

This chain joins TRBV9 and TRBJ2-5, with D maybe TRBD2 (6 bases). The CDR3 is 15 residues long. Germline CDR1 SGDLS, CDR2 YYNGEE. The V end was cut by 0 bases, the J end by 9 bases, with 18 bases between. CDR3 in amino acids: CASSVAVGGVGPQYF. The CDR3 DNA sequence: TGTGCCAGCAGCGTAGCGGTGGGAGGCGTCGGGCCCCAGTACTTC.

The chain employs TRBV4-1 and TRBJ1-1; D gene uncertain. V gave up 6 bases and J gave up 6 bases, with 20 bases separating them. Germline V gives CDR1 MGHRA, CDR2 YSYEKL. The CDR3 runs to 15 residues. The chain's CDR3 is CASSAGRAGRPEAFF. CDR3 bases: TGCGCCAGCAGTGCGGGTCGGGCTGGCCGGCCTGAAGCTTTCTTT.

This clone has a single count. V usage is TRBV5-4 and J usage is TRBJ1-2; 7 bases are a match to TRBD1. Trimming took 4 bases from V and 4 from J; bases not matched to a gene: 13. The CDR3 consists of 16 residues. Germline-derived CDR1 and CDR2 are SGHNT and YYREEE (reference sequence). The CDR3 bases are TGTGCCAGCAGCACCCGGGACAGCGGCAATCCCTATGGCTACACCTTC. This encodes CASSTRDSGNPYGYTF. The variable domain in full, completed from reference TRBV5-4 and TRBJ1-2, reads ETGVTQSPTHLIKTRGQQVTLRCSSQSGHNTVSWYQQALGQGPQFIFQYYREEENGRGNFPPRFSGLQFPNYSSELNVNALELDDSALYLCASSTRDSGNPYGYTFGSGTRLTVV.

This clone appeared once. The chain has TRBV4-1 and TRBJ2-5; 12 nucleotides line up with TRBD2. CDR3 length: 19 residues. Germline trimming cut 3 bases from V and 0 bases from J; bases unmatched to any gene: 11. Germline V gene lookup returns CDR1 MGHRA and CDR2 YSYEKL. In DNA, the CDR3 is TGCGCCAGCAGCCACCCGAAGGACCTAGCGGGAGGGCACCAAGAGACCCAGTACTTC. As protein: CASSHPKDLAGGHQETQYF.

The V gene is TRBV4-2, the J gene TRBJ2-7; 9 nucleotides match TRBD1. The CDR3 runs 14 residues. Germline V gives CDR1 LGHNA, CDR2 YNFKEQ. The J segment lost 2 bases and the V segment lost 2 bases, leaving 1 base of the junction unmatched. CDR3 coding DNA: TGTGCCAGCAGCCAAAACAGGGGGCCCTACGAGCAGTACTTC. Protein sequence: CASSQNRGPYEQYF.

The chain joins TRBV9 to TRBJ2-5, with 14 nucleotides matching TRBD2. The ends lost 2 bases at V and 5 bases at J; junction bases unmatched: 2. Looked up from germline, CDR1 is SGDLS and CDR2 is YYNGEE. The length of the CDR3 is 15 residues. In nucleotides, the CDR3 is TGTGCCAGCAGCGTCGGGACTAGCGGGAGTGAGACCCAGTACTTC. Its protein product is CASSVGTSGSETQYF.

The chain links TRBV18 to TRBJ1-2; 8 positions agree with TRBD1. J lost 3 bases, V lost 2 bases, and 5 bases had no gene match. Looked up from germline, CDR1 is KGHSH and CDR2 is LQKENI. The CDR3 is made up of 15 amino acids. CDR3 sequence: CASSPGQGADYGYTF. The CDR3 DNA follows: TGTGCCAGCTCACCAGGGCAGGGGGCGGACTATGGCTACACCTTC.

V is TRBV7-8 and J is TRBJ1-1; D unresolved. CDR3 length equals 12 residues. The V and J ends lost 3 bases and 1 base respectively, with 3 bases between them. Germline CDR1 and CDR2: SGHVS and FQNEAQ. CDR3 region: CASSFRNTEAFF. CDR3 sequence (DNA): TGTGCCAGCAGCTTCCGGAACACTGAAGCTTTCTTT.

The V call is TRBV30, the J call TRBJ2-2; weak D call: TRBD1 (5 bases). The CDR3 totals 15 residues. Deletions cut 0 bases from V and 5 bases from J, with 13 bases between. Per the germline V gene, CDR1 is GTSNPN and CDR2 is SVGIG (reference sequence). CDR3 nucleotides: TGTGCCTGGAGTGTAAGGGGTCTTCAAACCGGGGAGCTGTTTTTT. It encodes CAWSVRGLQTGELFF. The full variable domain, with the rest looked up from reference TRBV30 and TRBJ2-2, is SQTIHQWPATLVQPVGSPLSLECTVEGTSNPNLYWYRQAAGRGLQLLFYSVGIGQISSEVPQNLSASRPQDRQFILSSKKLLLSDSGFYLCAWSVRGLQTGELFFGEGSRLTVL.

The chain employs TRBV4-3 and TRBJ1-1, with D possibly matching TRBD1 (5 bases). V was trimmed by 4 bases and J by 1 base, leaving 13 bases between them. Germline-derived CDR1 and CDR2 are LGHNA and YSLEER. This CDR3 has 15 residues. In DNA, the CDR3 is TGCGCCAGCAGCCCCGGGCCAGGGCCGAACACTGAAGCTTTCTTT. Protein: CASSPGPGPNTEAFF.

J is TRBJ2-2 and V is TRBV19, with no clear D. V lost 5 bases, J lost 2 bases, and 12 bases lay in between. Germline CDR1 LNHDA, CDR2 SQIVND (reference sequence). The CDR3 length is 15 residues. Written as DNA, the CDR3 is TGTGCCAGTAGTTGGGCATACTTTAACACCGGGGAGCTGTTTTTT. The encoded protein is CASSWAYFNTGELFF.

A note on this clone: A much larger clonotype is one base distant, so this may be a read error. The identical CDR3 is also encoded by other nucleotide sequences in the sample. This chain links TRBV6-6 with TRBJ1-1; D remains unclear. Trimming took 0 bases from V and 4 from J, leaving 6 bases between them. The CDR3 consists of 13 residues. Germline CDR1 and CDR2: MNHNY and SVGAGI (reference sequence). CDR3 sequence reads: CASSYSGGTEAFF. CDR3 sequence (DNA): TGTGCCAGCAGTTACTCGGGAGGCACTGAAGCTTTCTTT.

The rearrangement uses TRBV2 and TRBJ1-2; 10 bases are shared with TRBD1. Trimming at V came to 6 bases and at J to 6 bases, leaving 13 bases not matched to a gene. Germline CDR1 and CDR2: SNHLY and FYNNEI. The CDR3 spans 16 residues. CDR3 sequence: CASRSEGQGMENGYTF. CDR3 nucleotides: TGTGCCAGCAGGTCAGAGGGACAGGGGATGGAGAATGGCTACACCTTC.

This chain uses TRBV13 with TRBJ1-6; no reliable D call. Germline assignment: CDR1 PRHDT and CDR2 FYEKMQ (reference sequence). The CDR3 runs 15 residues. The V gene lost 0 bases and the J gene lost 7 bases, with 10 bases spanning the gap. CDR3 residues: CASSLGVYSNSPLHF. The CDR3 DNA follows: TGTGCCAGCAGCTTAGGGGTCTACTCGAATTCACCCCTCCACTTT.

J is TRBJ1-4 and V is TRBV5-1; tentatively, D is TRBD1 (5 bases). Germline V gene lookup returns CDR1 SGHRS and CDR2 YFSETQ. V lost 8 bases, J lost 7 bases, and 12 bases lay in between. The CDR3 runs 12 residues. The CDR3 protein is CASSRDREKLFF. The DNA of the CDR3 is TGCGCCAGTTCCAGGGATCGTGAAAAACTGTTTTTT.